Following are 17 T cell receptor beta chains from one sample sequenced in a study of radiotherapy plus CTLA-4 blockade in lung cancer (dated by TCRdb to between 2017 and 2018). Libraries were constructed by the immunoSEQ multiplex PCR assay. Drawn from immuneACCESS, this table holds only the in-frame rearrangements with V and J called that TCRdb kept. Clones are partly lost; checked studies trace under half to an unresolved V gene and leave the rest unexplained. The sample records roughly 45,000 clones, roughly 60% of which are singletons. The top ten clonotypes cover about a fifth of the sample. The sequenced sample was peripheral blood, obtained from a patient treated with radiotherapy plus ipilimumab. These receptor sequences come from a human donor with non-small cell lung cancer who had a partial response to radiotherapy plus ipilimumab.

This clone has just a few counts. The chain combines TRBV7-3 with TRBJ2-1, with 8 bases matching TRBD1. The CDR3 sequence is 15 residues long. Trimming at V came to 3 bases and at J to 5 bases, leaving 6 bases not matched to a gene. CDR1 and CDR2 from the germline V gene are SGHTA and FQGTGA. The CDR3 sequence: CASSFWAGGHNEQFF. CDR3 nucleotides: TGTGCCAGCAGCTTCTGGGCAGGGGGCCACAATGAGCAGTTCTTC.

The chain carries TRBV5-4 and TRBJ2-2; D is possibly TRBD2 (7 bases). The CDR3 length is 15 residues. Trimming took off 4 bases at V and 5 bases at J, with 15 bases between the two ends. CDR1 is SGHNT, CDR2 YYREEE, per germline (reference sequence). The CDR3 DNA reads TGTGCCAGCAGCCGGAAGGGGGGGGGTACCGGGGAGCTGTTTTTT. Amino acids: CASSRKGGGTGELFF.

This clone appeared once. This sequence joins TRBV5-1 and TRBJ1-1; the D gene is possibly TRBD1 (5 bases). Germline lookup yields CDR1 SGHRS and CDR2 YFSETQ. V shed 2 bases and J shed 7 bases, with 9 bases lying between them. This CDR3 has 12 residues. CDR3 nucleotides: TGCGCCAGCAGCTTCGACGGGGGTGAAGCTTTCTTT. Protein sequence: CASSFDGGEAFF.

The CDR3 sequence: CASSGYTGNTGELFF. The DNA for the CDR3 is TGCGCCAGCAGCGGATATACGGGGAACACCGGGGAGCTGTTTTTT. The chain carries TRBV5-1 and TRBJ2-2; no firm D call. This CDR3 spans 15 amino acids. The V gene's germline CDR1 is SGHRS and CDR2 YFSETQ. Trimming stripped 4 bases from V and 1 base from J, with 11 bases between.

This clone has more than one count but fewer than ten. V usage is TRBV30 and J usage is TRBJ2-1; 12 bases fit TRBD2. The CDR3 length is 14 residues. The trim removed 3 bases at V and 5 bases at J, leaving 2 bases unmatched. Germline V gene data show CDR1 as GTSNPN and CDR2 as SVGIG (reference sequence). The CDR3 protein is CAWRLAGGDNEQFF. The CDR3 DNA sequence: TGTGCCTGGAGACTAGCGGGGGGCGACAATGAGCAGTTCTTC.

The CDR3 reads CASSLRGGAFEQYF. The CDR3 coding sequence is TGTGCCAGCAGTTTAAGGGGGGGGGCCTTCGAGCAGTACTTC. The chain combines TRBV27 with TRBJ2-7, with a possible D match to TRBD2 (7 bases). V was cut by 2 bases and J by 6 bases, with 14 bases left in between. CDR3 length equals 14 residues. Germline V lookup: CDR1 MNHEY, CDR2 SMNVEV (reference sequence).

The chain joins TRBV11-2 to TRBJ2-2; D unclear. The CDR3 is made up of 14 amino acids. Per the germline V gene, CDR1 is SGHAT and CDR2 is FQNNGV. V lost 2 bases and J 0 bases, leaving 4 bases between the germline ends. CDR3: CASSLRANTGELFF. The CDR3, as DNA: TGTGCCAGCAGCTTACGCGCGAACACCGGGGAGCTGTTTTTT. The full variable domain, completed using reference TRBV11-2 and TRBJ2-2, is EAGVAQSPRYKIIEKRQSVAFWCNPISGHATLYWYQQILGQGPKLLIQFQNNGVVDDSQLPKDRFSAERLKGVDSTLKIQPAKLEDSAVYLCASSLRANTGELFFGEGSRLTVL.

The chain employs TRBV19 and TRBJ2-5; 7 positions match TRBD1. CDR3 length: 15 amino acids. V lost 5 bases to trimming and J lost 0 bases; unmatched junction nucleotides: 6. Germline V gives CDR1 LNHDA, CDR2 SQIVND (reference sequence). As DNA, the CDR3 is TGTGCCAGTAGTTCGAGGACAGGCGACCAAGAGACCCAGTACTTC. Its translation is CASSSRTGDQETQYF.

The gene calls are TRBV7-9 and TRBJ1-1, with 11 bases identical to TRBD1. Losses at the gene ends were 4 bases for V and 4 bases for J; bases not matched to a gene: 2. The CDR3 totals 14 residues. Germline lookup yields CDR1 SEHNR and CDR2 FQNEAQ (reference sequence). The DNA of the CDR3 is TGTGCCAGCAGCTATGGGACAGGGGGCACTGAAGCTTTCTTT. This codes for CASSYGTGGTEAFF.

This chain uses TRBV30 with TRBJ2-7; 10 nucleotides align to TRBD2. Trimming at V came to 2 bases and at J to 3 bases, leaving 7 bases not matched to a gene. CDR3 length equals 15 residues. From germline, CDR1 is GTSNPN and CDR2 SVGIG (reference sequence). The CDR3 nucleotides are TGTGCCTGGAGTCCGGGACTAGCGCTGCACTACGAGCAGTACTTC. Its translation is CAWSPGLALHYEQYF. Filled out from reference TRBV30 and TRBJ2-7, the complete variable domain reads SQTIHQWPATLVQPVGSPLSLECTVEGTSNPNLYWYRQAAGRGLQLLFYSVGIGQISSEVPQNLSASRPQDRQFILSSKKLLLSDSGFYLCAWSPGLALHYEQYFGPGTRLTVT.

This clone was found a few times. The rearrangement links TRBV7-6 to TRBJ2-7; TRBD1 matches 10 bases. The ends lost 10 bases at V and 4 bases at J; junction bases unmatched: 4. Germline loops: CDR1 SGHVS, CDR2 FNYEAQ. The CDR3 runs 12 residues. CDR3 nucleotide sequence: TGTGCCAACCGACAGGGGGCTTACGAGCAGTACTTC. Amino acids: CANRQGAYEQYF.

The chain combines TRBV6-5 with TRBJ2-3; 7 positions match TRBD1. Per germline, CDR1 MNHEY and CDR2 SVGAGI. The length of the CDR3 is 11 residues. The ends lost 8 bases at V and 4 bases at J; junction bases unmatched: 0. This chain's CDR3 is CASQGADTQYF. CDR3 DNA sequence: TGTGCCAGCCAGGGGGCAGATACGCAGTATTTT.

The chain is built from TRBV5-1 and TRBJ2-5, with 9 bases aligning to TRBD1. With the DNA end fitting TRBJ2-7 better, the J assignment may be wrong. Germline V gives CDR1 SGHRS, CDR2 YFSETQ. This CDR3 is 14 amino acids long. The CDR3 sequence: CASSGQGYSYEQYF. The CDR3 DNA reads as TGCGCCAGCTCGGGACAGGGATACTCCTACGAGCAGTACTTC.

Points on this clone: One end of the junction is discordant with germline, which a read error may explain. This CDR3 is also generated by other DNA sequences in the sample. The genes are TRBV30 and TRBJ1-1; 8 bases line up with TRBD1. Germline V CDR1 and CDR2: GTSNPN, SVGIG (reference sequence). The CDR3 is 13 residues long. CDR3 nucleotides: TGTGCCTGGGCCAGGGGGCTGCGAACTGAGGCTTTCTTT. It specifies CAWARGLRTEAFF.

The sample holds one count of this clone. The chain couples TRBV4-1 to TRBJ1-2, with D unresolved. CDR3 size: 16 residues. The germline V gene encodes CDR1 MGHRA and CDR2 YSYEKL. The ends were cut back, 2 bases at V and 5 bases at J, with 18 bases in the middle. CDR3: CASSQIPEGTIYGYTF. The CDR3 coding sequence is TGCGCCAGCAGCCAAATCCCAGAGGGAACAATATATGGCTACACCTTC.

This rearrangement joins TRBV11-2 to TRBJ2-3; TRBD2 agrees at 13 bases. The junction had 17 bases not matched to a gene; V was cut back by 3 bases and J by 8 bases. The CDR3 consists of 19 residues. CDR1 is SGHAT and CDR2 is FQNNGV in the germline V gene. Here the CDR3 DNA reads TGTGCCAGCAGCTTGGTGGTGACTAGCGGGGGGCTCCTGGGTGGTACGCAGTATTTT. This gives the protein CASSLVVTSGGLLGGTQYF.

The chain employs TRBV7-3 and TRBJ2-1, with D possibly matching TRBD1 (6 bases). The CDR3 covers 13 residues. V lost 6 bases to trimming and J lost 7 bases, with 13 bases between them. Germline CDR1 is SGHTA and CDR2 is FQGTGA. CDR3 DNA: TGTGCCAGCAGGTCATCTCAGGGGAATGAGCAGTTCTTC. Translated: CASRSSQGNEQFF.